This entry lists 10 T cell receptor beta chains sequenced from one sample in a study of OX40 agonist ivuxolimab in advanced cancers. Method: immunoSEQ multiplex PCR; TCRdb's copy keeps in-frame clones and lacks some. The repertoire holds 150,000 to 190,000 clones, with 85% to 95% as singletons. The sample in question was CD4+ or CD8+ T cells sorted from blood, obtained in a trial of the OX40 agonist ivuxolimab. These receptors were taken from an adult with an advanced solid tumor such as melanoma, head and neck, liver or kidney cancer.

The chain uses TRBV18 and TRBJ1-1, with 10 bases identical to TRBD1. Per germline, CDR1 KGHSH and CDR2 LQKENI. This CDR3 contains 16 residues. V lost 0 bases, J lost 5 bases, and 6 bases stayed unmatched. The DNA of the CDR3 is TGTGCCAGCTCACCACCGGGACAGGGGCTGTGGACTGAAGCTTTCTTT. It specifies CASSPPGQGLWTEAFF.

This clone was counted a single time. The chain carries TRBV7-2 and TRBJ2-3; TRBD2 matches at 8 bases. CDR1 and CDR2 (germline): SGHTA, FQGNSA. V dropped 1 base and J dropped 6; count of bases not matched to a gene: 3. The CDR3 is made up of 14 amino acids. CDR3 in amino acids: CASSLVRLADTQYF. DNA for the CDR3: TGTGCCAGCAGCTTAGTCCGACTAGCGGATACGCAGTATTTT.

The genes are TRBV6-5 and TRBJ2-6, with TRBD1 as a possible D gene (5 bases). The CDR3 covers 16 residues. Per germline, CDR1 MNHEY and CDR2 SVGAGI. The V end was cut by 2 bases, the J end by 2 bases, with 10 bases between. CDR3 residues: CASSYRSGPGANVLTF. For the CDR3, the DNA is TGTGCCAGCAGTTACAGGTCAGGGCCTGGGGCCAACGTCCTGACTTTC.

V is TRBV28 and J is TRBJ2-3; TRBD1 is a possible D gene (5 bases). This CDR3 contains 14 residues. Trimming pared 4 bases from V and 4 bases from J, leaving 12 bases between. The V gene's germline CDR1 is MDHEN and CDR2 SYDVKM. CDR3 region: CASSSAGSADTQYF. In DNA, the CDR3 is TGTGCCAGCAGTTCGGCAGGGTCGGCAGATACGCAGTATTTT. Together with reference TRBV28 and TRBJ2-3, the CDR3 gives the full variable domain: DVKVTQSSRYLVKRTGEKVFLECVQDMDHENMFWYRQDPGLGLRLIYFSYDVKMKEKGDIPEGYSVSREKKERFSLILESASTNQTSMYLCASSSAGSADTQYFGPGTRLTVL.

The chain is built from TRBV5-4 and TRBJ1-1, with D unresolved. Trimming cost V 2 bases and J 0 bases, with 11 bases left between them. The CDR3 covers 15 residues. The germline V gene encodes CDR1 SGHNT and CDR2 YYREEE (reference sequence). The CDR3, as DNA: TGTGCCAGCAGCTTCGGCGGAGGCATGAACACTGAAGCTTTCTTT. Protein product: CASSFGGGMNTEAFF.

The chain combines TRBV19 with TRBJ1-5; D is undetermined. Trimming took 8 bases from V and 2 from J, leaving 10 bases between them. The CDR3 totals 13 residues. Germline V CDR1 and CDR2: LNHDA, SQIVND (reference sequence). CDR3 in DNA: TGTGCCAGTGGAGGGTATGGCAATCAGCCCCAGCATTTT. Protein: CASGGYGNQPQHF.

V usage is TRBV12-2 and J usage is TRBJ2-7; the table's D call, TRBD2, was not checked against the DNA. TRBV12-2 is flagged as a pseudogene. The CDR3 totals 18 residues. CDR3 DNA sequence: TGTGCAAGTCGCTTAGCGGGGGGACTAGCGGAGCCTTTCTACGAGCAGTACTTC. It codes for CASRLAGGLAEPFYEQYF.

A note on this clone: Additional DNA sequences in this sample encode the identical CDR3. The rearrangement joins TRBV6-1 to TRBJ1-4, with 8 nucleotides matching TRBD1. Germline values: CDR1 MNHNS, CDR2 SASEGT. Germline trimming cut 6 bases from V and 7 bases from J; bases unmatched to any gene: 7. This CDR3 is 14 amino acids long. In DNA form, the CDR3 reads TGTGCCAGCAGCGTACAGGGGGGGGTTGAAAAACTGTTTTTT. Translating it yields CASSVQGGVEKLFF.

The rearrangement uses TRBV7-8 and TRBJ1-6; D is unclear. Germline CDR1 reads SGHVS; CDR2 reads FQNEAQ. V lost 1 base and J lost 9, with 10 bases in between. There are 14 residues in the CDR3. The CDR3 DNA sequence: TGTGCCAGCAGCTTAGAAGTCCTAGGTTCACCCCTCCACTTT. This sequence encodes CASSLEVLGSPLHF.

CDR3 sequence reads: CASSFTGSPLHF. In DNA, the CDR3 is TGTGCCAGCAGTTTTACAGGTTCACCCCTCCACTTT. This sequence joins TRBV6-5 and TRBJ1-6, with D perhaps TRBD1 (5 bases). Deletions cut 4 bases from V and 9 bases from J, with 7 bases between. The germline CDR1 and CDR2 sequences are MNHEY and SVGAGI. The CDR3 is 12 amino acids.